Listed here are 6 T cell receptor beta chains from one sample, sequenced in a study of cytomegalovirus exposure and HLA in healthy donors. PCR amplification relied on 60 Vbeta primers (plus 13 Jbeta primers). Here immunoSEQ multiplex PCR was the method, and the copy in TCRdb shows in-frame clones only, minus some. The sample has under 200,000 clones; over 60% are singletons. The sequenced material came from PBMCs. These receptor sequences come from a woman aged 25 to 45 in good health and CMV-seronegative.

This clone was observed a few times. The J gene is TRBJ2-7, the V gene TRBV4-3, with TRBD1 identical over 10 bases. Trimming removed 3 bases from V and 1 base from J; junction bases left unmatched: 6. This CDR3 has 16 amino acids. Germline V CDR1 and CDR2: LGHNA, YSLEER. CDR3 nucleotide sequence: TGCGCCAGCAGCCACTCTGGGACAGGGGAATCCTACGAGCAGTACTTC. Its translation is CASSHSGTGESYEQYF.

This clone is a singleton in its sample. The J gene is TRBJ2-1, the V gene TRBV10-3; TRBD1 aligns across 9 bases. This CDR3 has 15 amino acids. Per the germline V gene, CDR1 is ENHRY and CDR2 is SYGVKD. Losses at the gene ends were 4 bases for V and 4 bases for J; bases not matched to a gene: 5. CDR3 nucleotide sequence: TGTGCCATCAGTGCGGGACAGGGTCGGTACAATGAGCAGTTCTTC. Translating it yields CAISAGQGRYNEQFF.

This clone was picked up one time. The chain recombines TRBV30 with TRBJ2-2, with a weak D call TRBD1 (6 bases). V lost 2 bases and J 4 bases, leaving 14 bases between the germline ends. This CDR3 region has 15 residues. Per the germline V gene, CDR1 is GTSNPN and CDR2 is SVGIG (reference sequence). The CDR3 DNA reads TGTGCCTGGAGTATCAACAGGGTTGGCACCGGGGAGCTGTTTTTT. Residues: CAWSINRVGTGELFF. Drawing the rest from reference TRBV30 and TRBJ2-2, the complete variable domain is SQTIHQWPATLVQPVGSPLSLECTVEGTSNPNLYWYRQAAGRGLQLLFYSVGIGQISSEVPQNLSASRPQDRQFILSSKKLLLSDSGFYLCAWSINRVGTGELFFGEGSRLTVL.

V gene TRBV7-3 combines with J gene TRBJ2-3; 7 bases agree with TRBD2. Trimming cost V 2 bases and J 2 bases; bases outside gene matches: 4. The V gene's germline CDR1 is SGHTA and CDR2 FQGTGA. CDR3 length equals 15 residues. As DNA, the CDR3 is TGTGCCAGCAGCTTATTAAGCGGGGACACAGATACGCAGTATTTT. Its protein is CASSLLSGDTDTQYF.

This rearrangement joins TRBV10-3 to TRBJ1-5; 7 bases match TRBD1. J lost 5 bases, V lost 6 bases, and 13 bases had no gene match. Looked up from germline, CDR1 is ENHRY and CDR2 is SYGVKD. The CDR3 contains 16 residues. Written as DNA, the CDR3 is TGTGCCATCAGCGCGTCGAGGGGGCAGGGGGATCAGCCCCAGCATTTT. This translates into CAISASRGQGDQPQHF.

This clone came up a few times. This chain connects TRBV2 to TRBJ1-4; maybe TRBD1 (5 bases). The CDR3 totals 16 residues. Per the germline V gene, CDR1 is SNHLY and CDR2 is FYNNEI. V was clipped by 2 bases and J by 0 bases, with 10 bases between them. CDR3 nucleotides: TGTGCCAGCAGTGAATGGGGCAGAACAACTAATGAAAAACTGTTTTTT. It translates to CASSEWGRTTNEKLFF.